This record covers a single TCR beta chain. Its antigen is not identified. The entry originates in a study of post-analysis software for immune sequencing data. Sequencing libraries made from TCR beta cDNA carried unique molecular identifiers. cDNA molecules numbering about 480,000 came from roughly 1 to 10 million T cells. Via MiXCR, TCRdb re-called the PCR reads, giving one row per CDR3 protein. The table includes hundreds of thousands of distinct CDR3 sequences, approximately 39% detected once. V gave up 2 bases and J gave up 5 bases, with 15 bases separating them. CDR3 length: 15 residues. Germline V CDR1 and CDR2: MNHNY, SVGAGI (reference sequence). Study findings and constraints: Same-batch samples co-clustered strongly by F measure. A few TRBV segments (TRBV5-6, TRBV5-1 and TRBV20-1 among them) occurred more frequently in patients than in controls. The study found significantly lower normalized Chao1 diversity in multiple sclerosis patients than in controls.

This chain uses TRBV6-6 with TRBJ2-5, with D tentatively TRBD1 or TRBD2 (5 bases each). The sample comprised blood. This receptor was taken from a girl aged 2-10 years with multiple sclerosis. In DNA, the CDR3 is TGTGCCAGCAGTTACGTAGGGGCCAGCGGTGAGACCCAGTACTTC. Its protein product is CASSYVGASGETQYF.